These 25 T cell receptor beta chains came from one sample sequenced in a study of blood T cell repertoires in COVID-19. TCRdb's table, derived via immunoSEQ multiplex PCR, lists solely in-frame clones and lacks some. There are about 150,000 clones in the sample; about four fifths occur only once, and 4.5% to 6% lies in the top ten. Source material: peripheral blood. These receptor sequences come from a human donor in a cohort sampled during active COVID-19.

The J gene is TRBJ2-3, the V gene TRBV3-1 (or the pseudogene TRBV3-2); the D gene is possibly TRBD2 (7 bases). The CDR3 consists of 16 residues. Trimming removed 5 bases at V and 7 bases at J, with 22 bases between. Looked up from germline, CDR1 is LGHDT and CDR2 is YNNKEL (reference sequence). CDR3 in DNA: TGTGCCAGCAGCAGGGGGGGTGCGGGGTCGGTAAATACGCAGTATTTT. Translation: CASSRGGAGSVNTQYF.

The V call is TRBV9, the J call TRBJ1-2; TRBD1 might be the D (6 bases). Per the germline V gene, CDR1 is SGDLS and CDR2 is YYNGEE. The CDR3 contains 17 residues. Trimming cost V 2 bases and J 2 bases, with 19 bases left between them. The CDR3 bases are TGTGCCAGCAGCGTTAGCAACGGACAGTTCACCAACTATGGCTACACCTTC. It codes for CASSVSNGQFTNYGYTF. The variable domain in full, with the rest retrieved from reference TRBV9 and TRBJ1-2, is DSGVTQTPKHLITATGQRVTLRCSPRSGDLSVYWYQQSLDQGLQFLIQYYNGEERAKGNILERFSAQQFPDLHSELNLSSLELGDSALYFCASSVSNGQFTNYGYTFGSGTRLTVV.

The chain joins TRBV5-6 to TRBJ2-7; 8 bases agree with TRBD2. The CDR3 is 16 amino acids. Germline values: CDR1 SGHDT, CDR2 YYEEEE. Trimming cost V 1 base and J 2 bases; bases outside gene matches: 8. CDR3 residues: CASSLQPAGAPYEQYF. The CDR3 region has the DNA TGTGCCAGCAGCTTGCAGCCAGCGGGGGCCCCCTACGAGCAGTACTTC.

The chain recombines TRBV24-1 with TRBJ2-1, with 10 positions matching TRBD1. This CDR3 comprises 18 residues. Per germline, CDR1 KGHDR and CDR2 SFDVKD. The V gene end was trimmed by 5 bases and the J gene end by 6 bases; junction bases not matched to a gene: 15. CDR3 DNA: TGTGCCACCAGTGCCTCCGTCCTGGGGGGACAGGGGATCAATGAGCAGTTCTTC. Its protein product is CATSASVLGGQGINEQFF.

The chain recombines TRBV6-5 with TRBJ1-2; D possibly corresponds to TRBD1 (6 bases). Germline CDR1 reads MNHEY; CDR2 reads SVGAGI. V lost 7 bases, J lost 12 bases, and 18 bases lay in between. The CDR3 totals 12 residues. This CDR3 is CASTDRPGPDTF. CDR3 coding DNA: TGTGCCAGCACCGACAGGCCAGGCCCGGACACCTTC.

This rearrangement joins TRBV18 to TRBJ1-6; 7 bases line up with TRBD1. Germline values: CDR1 KGHSH, CDR2 LQKENI. V lost 0 bases, J lost 9 bases, and 5 bases stayed unmatched. The CDR3 is 15 amino acids. CDR3 sequence: CASSPPTGEGSPLHF. CDR3 nucleotides: TGTGCCAGCTCACCACCAACAGGGGAAGGTTCACCCCTCCACTTT.

This chain joins TRBV3-1 (or the pseudogene TRBV3-2) and TRBJ2-5, with 9 bases lining up with TRBD2. The germline gives CDR1 LGHDT, CDR2 YNNKEL (reference sequence). The V segment lost 0 bases and the J segment 5 bases; nucleotides outside the gene matches: 7. The CDR3 loop spans 16 amino acids. The CDR3 DNA reads as TGTGCCAGCAGCCAAGATGGTAGCGGGGGTTGGGAGACCCAGTACTTC. Residues: CASSQDGSGGWETQYF.

V and J are TRBV2 and TRBJ2-2; possibly TRBD1 for D (6 bases). The V end was cut by 3 bases, the J end by 0 bases, with 14 bases between. The CDR3 extends over 17 amino acids. Germline V CDR1 and CDR2: SNHLY, FYNNEI. CDR3 residues: CASSEPGTSSNTGELFF. For the CDR3, the DNA is TGTGCCAGCAGTGAGCCCGGGACATCGTCGAACACCGGGGAGCTGTTTTTT.

The chain has TRBV19 and TRBJ2-7, with 7 bases aligning to TRBD1. The CDR3 runs to 14 residues. Losses at the gene ends were 4 bases for V and 5 bases for J; bases not matched to a gene: 8. Germline loops: CDR1 LNHDA, CDR2 SQIVND (reference sequence). This CDR3 reads CASSSRQGRDEQYF. CDR3 DNA: TGTGCCAGTAGTAGTAGACAGGGCCGCGACGAGCAGTACTTC. The whole variable domain, remainder taken from reference TRBV19 and TRBJ2-7, is DGGITQSPKYLFRKEGQNVTLSCEQNLNHDAMYWYRQDPGQGLRLIYYSQIVNDFQKGDIAEGYSVSREKKESFPLTVTSAQKNPTAFYLCASSSRQGRDEQYFGPGTRLTVT.

The chain links TRBV3-1 (or the pseudogene TRBV3-2) to TRBJ1-1; D is uncertain. This CDR3 has 13 amino acids. V lost 2 bases and J lost 11, with 15 bases in between. Looked up from germline, CDR1 is LGHDT and CDR2 is YNNKEL (reference sequence). The CDR3 nucleotides read TGTGCCAGCAGCCAATCAACCCAGGACTACGCTTTCTTT. Translating it yields CASSQSTQDYAFF.

The J gene is TRBJ2-7, the V gene TRBV20-1; 7 nucleotides align to TRBD2. J was trimmed by 2 bases and V by 3 bases; bases with no gene match: 7. Germline CDR1 reads DFQATT; CDR2 reads SNEGSKA (reference sequence). The CDR3 covers 14 residues. CDR3 nucleotide sequence: TGCAGTGCTAGTTCGGGAGGCCCCCCCTACGAGCAGTACGTC. Translated: CSASSGGPPYEQYV.

The CDR3 region has the DNA TGTGCCAGCAGCGCCGGGACAGGGAGAAATGAAAAACTGTTTTTT. Translation: CASSAGTGRNEKLFF. The chain couples TRBV9 to TRBJ1-4; 9 positions agree with TRBD1. This CDR3 spans 15 amino acids. The trim removed 3 bases at V and 5 bases at J, leaving 5 bases unmatched. Germline CDR1 reads SGDLS; CDR2 reads YYNGEE. The complete variable domain, with remaining parts taken from reference TRBV9 and TRBJ1-4, reads DSGVTQTPKHLITATGQRVTLRCSPRSGDLSVYWYQQSLDQGLQFLIQYYNGEERAKGNILERFSAQQFPDLHSELNLSSLELGDSALYFCASSAGTGRNEKLFFGSGTQLSVL.

The chain couples TRBV28 to TRBJ2-6; D gene unclear. Trimming took 6 bases from V and 0 from J, leaving 3 bases between them. In germline, CDR1 is MDHEN, CDR2 SYDVKM. The CDR3 runs 13 residues. The CDR3 coding sequence is TGTGCCAGCAGCAACTCTGGGGCCAACGTCCTGACTTTC. This translates into CASSNSGANVLTF.

The chain recombines TRBV6-1 with TRBJ2-1; 9 bases map to TRBD2. CDR1 and CDR2 from the germline V gene are MNHNS and SASEGT. This CDR3 contains 15 residues. The J segment lost 8 bases and the V segment lost 2 bases, leaving 7 bases of the junction unmatched. As DNA, the CDR3 is TGTGCCAGCAGTGAACAGCGGGGGGCCTCTTATGAGCAGTTCTTC. Encoded protein: CASSEQRGASYEQFF.

This chain uses TRBV30 with TRBJ1-5; tentatively, D is TRBD1 (5 bases). V was shortened by 1 base and J by 6 bases, with 13 bases between the two germline ends. CDR1 and CDR2 from the germline V gene are GTSNPN and SVGIG (reference sequence). The CDR3 totals 14 residues. The CDR3 protein is CAWSALQGGQPQHF. CDR3 nucleotides: TGTGCCTGGAGTGCACTCCAGGGTGGTCAGCCCCAGCATTTT.

V gene TRBV19 combines with J gene TRBJ2-5; 7 nucleotides agree with TRBD1. Germline CDR1 is LNHDA and CDR2 is SQIVND (reference sequence). The CDR3 length is 15 residues. Germline trimming cut 7 bases from V and 5 bases from J; bases unmatched to any gene: 13. The CDR3 sequence is CASTTGDRHSETQYF. CDR3 coding DNA: TGTGCCAGTACCACCGGGGACAGACATAGCGAGACCCAGTACTTC.

This chain connects TRBV5-1 to TRBJ1-5; D is perhaps TRBD1 (5 bases). Germline V gene data show CDR1 as SGHRS and CDR2 as YFSETQ. The ends were cut back, 4 bases at V and 2 bases at J, with 19 bases in the middle. This CDR3 has 17 residues. CDR3 nucleotides: TGCGCCAGCAGCCGTGAACCCGGGGGAGCGGGCAATCAGCCCCAGCATTTT. Translated, it gives CASSREPGGAGNQPQHF. Filled out from reference TRBV5-1 and TRBJ1-5, the complete variable domain reads KAGVTQTPRYLIKTRGQQVTLSCSPISGHRSVSWYQQTPGQGLQFLFEYFSETQRNKGNFPGRFSGRQFSNSRSEMNVSTLELGDSALYLCASSREPGGAGNQPQHFGDGTRLSIL.

This sequence joins TRBV12-3 or TRBV12-4 and TRBJ1-1; D gene uncertain. V was trimmed by 5 bases and J by 1 base, leaving 8 bases between them. The CDR3 sequence is 13 residues long. The CDR3 sequence: CASSERQNTEAFF. For the CDR3, the DNA is TGTGCCAGCAGTGAACGACAGAACACTGAAGCTTTCTTT.

J is TRBJ2-3 and V is TRBV5-1; a weak D match, TRBD2 (7 bases). Germline V gene data show CDR1 as SGHRS and CDR2 as YFSETQ. V lost 4 bases and J lost 6, with 21 bases in between. CDR3 size: 16 residues. CDR3 in amino acids: CASSLGGAGALDTQYF. The CDR3 bases are TGCGCCAGCAGCCTAGGGGGGGCGGGGGCCCTGGATACGCAGTATTTT.

The rearrangement uses TRBV7-2 and TRBJ2-7; 7 nucleotides agree with TRBD1. Germline trimming cut 2 bases from V and 0 bases from J; bases unmatched to any gene: 7. The CDR3 is 16 amino acids. CDR1 SGHTA and CDR2 FQGNSA come from the germline V gene. The CDR3 here is CASSLYTGESSYEQYF. CDR3 nucleotide sequence: TGTGCCAGCAGCTTATATACAGGGGAGAGCTCCTACGAGCAGTACTTC. Filled out from reference TRBV7-2 and TRBJ2-7, the complete variable domain reads GAGVSQSPSNKVTEKGKDVELRCDPISGHTALYWYRQSLGQGLEFLIYFQGNSAPDKSGLPSDRFSAERTGGSVSTLTIQRTQQEDSAVYLCASSLYTGESSYEQYFGPGTRLTVT.

This rearrangement joins TRBV5-6 to TRBJ1-5, with 7 positions matching TRBD1. V shed 4 bases, J shed 0 bases, and the junction held 4 bases outside the gene matches. Germline lookup yields CDR1 SGHDT and CDR2 YYEEEE. The CDR3 is 15 amino acids. The CDR3 reads CASSHRGPSNQPQHF. The CDR3, as DNA: TGTGCCAGCAGCCACAGGGGACCTAGCAATCAGCCCCAGCATTTT.

This clone has a handful of counts. DNA for the CDR3: TGTGCCACCAGCAGAGATCGGGGCGGGGGGGCGGATGAGCAGTTCTTC. Translated, it gives CATSRDRGGGADEQFF. This chain connects TRBV15 to TRBJ2-1, with 9 bases lining up with TRBD2. The J segment lost 8 bases and the V segment lost 0 bases, leaving 8 bases of the junction unmatched. Germline values: CDR1 LNHNV, CDR2 YYDKDF (reference sequence). The CDR3 covers 16 residues.

This sequence joins TRBV19 and TRBJ1-5; D is perhaps TRBD1 (6 bases). There are 16 residues in the CDR3. Germline V CDR1 and CDR2: LNHDA, SQIVND (reference sequence). V lost 0 bases, J lost 4 bases, and 13 bases lay in between. The CDR3 coding sequence is TGTGCCAGTAGTATAGAGCCGGGGGGGGCAAATCAGCCCCAGCATTTT. This gives the protein CASSIEPGGANQPQHF.

V and J are TRBV30 and TRBJ1-4; D is perhaps TRBD1 (5 bases). Deletions cut 0 bases from V and 8 bases from J, with 13 bases between. This CDR3 is 14 amino acids long. CDR1 is GTSNPN and CDR2 is SVGIG in the germline V gene (reference sequence). The DNA for the CDR3 is TGTGCCTGGAGTGTAGGAGGGACTTGGGAAAAACTGTTTTTT. This gives the protein CAWSVGGTWEKLFF.

In this sample, this clone turned up once. The chain combines TRBV6-5 with TRBJ1-6, with TRBD1 matching over 7 bases. The CDR3 is 15 amino acids. The germline CDR1 and CDR2 sequences are MNHEY and SVGAGI. Trimming cost V 6 bases and J 7 bases; bases outside gene matches: 9. The CDR3 sequence is CASRGGQFLNSPLHF. As DNA, the CDR3 is TGTGCCAGCAGAGGGGGACAGTTTCTCAATTCACCCCTCCACTTT.